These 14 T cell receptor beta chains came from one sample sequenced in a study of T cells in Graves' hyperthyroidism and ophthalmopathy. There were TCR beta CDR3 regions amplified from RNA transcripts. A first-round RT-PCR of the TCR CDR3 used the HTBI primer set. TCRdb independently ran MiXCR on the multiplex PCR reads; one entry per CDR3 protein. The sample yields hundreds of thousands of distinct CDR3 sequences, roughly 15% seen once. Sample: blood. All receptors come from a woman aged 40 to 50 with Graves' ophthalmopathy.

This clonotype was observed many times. The CDR3 protein is CAWSVWTREETQYF. The CDR3 region has the DNA TGTGCCTGGAGTGTTTGGACACGGGAAGAGACCCAGTACTTC. The rearrangement joins TRBV30 to TRBJ2-5; a possible D gene is TRBD1 (5 bases). V was pared by 0 bases and J by 3 bases, with 11 bases between. Looked up from germline, CDR1 is GTSNPN and CDR2 is SVGIG (reference sequence). The CDR3 has 14 residues.

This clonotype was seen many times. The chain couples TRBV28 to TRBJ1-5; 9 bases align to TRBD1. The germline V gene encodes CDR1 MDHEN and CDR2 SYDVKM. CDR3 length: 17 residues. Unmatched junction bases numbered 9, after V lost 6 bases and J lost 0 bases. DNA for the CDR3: TGTGCCAGCAGAGGACGACAGGGGGGCTATAGCAATCAGCCCCAGCATTTT. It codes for CASRGRQGGYSNQPQHF.

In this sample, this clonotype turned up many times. CDR3: CSATDRPYTGELFF. The CDR3 nucleotides are TGCAGTGCGACAGACAGACCTTACACCGGGGAGCTGTTTTTT. V usage is TRBV20-1 and J usage is TRBJ2-2, with D possibly matching TRBD1 (5 bases). The CDR3 runs 14 residues. Germline V gives CDR1 DFQATT, CDR2 SNEGSKA (reference sequence). The germline V and J ends were trimmed by 6 bases and 3 bases, with 14 bases remaining between them.

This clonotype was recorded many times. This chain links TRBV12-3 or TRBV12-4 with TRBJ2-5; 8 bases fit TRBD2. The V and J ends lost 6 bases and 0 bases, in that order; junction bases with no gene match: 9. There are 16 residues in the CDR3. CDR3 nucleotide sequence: TGTGCCAGCAGCCCGGTAACTAGCGGCAACCAAGAGACCCAGTACTTC. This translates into CASSPVTSGNQETQYF.

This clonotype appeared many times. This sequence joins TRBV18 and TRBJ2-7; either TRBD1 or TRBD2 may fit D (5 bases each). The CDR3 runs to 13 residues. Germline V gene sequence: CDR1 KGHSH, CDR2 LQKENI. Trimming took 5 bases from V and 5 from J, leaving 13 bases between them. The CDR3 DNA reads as TGTGCCAGCTCATTCTCCGGGGCGGACGAGCAGTACTTC. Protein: CASSFSGADEQYF.

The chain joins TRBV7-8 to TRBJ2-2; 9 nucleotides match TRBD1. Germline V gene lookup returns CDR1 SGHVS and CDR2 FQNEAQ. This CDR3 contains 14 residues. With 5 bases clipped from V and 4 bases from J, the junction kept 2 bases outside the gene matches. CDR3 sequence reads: CASSNRGPTGELFF. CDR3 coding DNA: TGTGCCAGCAGCAACAGGGGGCCCACCGGGGAGCTGTTTTTT.

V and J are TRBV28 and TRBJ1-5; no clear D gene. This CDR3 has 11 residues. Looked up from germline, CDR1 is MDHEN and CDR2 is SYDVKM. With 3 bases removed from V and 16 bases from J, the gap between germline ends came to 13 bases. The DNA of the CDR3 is TGTGCCAGCAGTTTTGGGAGGAGACACCATTTT. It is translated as CASSFGRRHHF.

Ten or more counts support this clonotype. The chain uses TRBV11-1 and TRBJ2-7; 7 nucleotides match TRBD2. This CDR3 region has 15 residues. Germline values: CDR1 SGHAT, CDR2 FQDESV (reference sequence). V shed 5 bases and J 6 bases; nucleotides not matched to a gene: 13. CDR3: CASSSGGLGRAEQYF. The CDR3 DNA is TGTGCCAGCAGCAGTGGAGGACTAGGAAGGGCCGAGCAGTACTTC.

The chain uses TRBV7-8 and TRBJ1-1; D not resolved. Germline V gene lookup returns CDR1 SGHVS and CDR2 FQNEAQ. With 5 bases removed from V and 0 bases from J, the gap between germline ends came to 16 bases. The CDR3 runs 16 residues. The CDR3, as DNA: TGTGCCAGCAGCATCGGAGACCGGCCTTTGAACACTGAAGCTTTCTTT. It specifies CASSIGDRPLNTEAFF. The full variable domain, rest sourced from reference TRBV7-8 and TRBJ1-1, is GAGVSQSPRYKVAKRGQDVALRCDPISGHVSLFWYQQALGQGPEFLTYFQNEAQLDKSGLPSDRFFAERPEGSVSTLKIQRTQQEDSAVYLCASSIGDRPLNTEAFFGQGTRLTVV.

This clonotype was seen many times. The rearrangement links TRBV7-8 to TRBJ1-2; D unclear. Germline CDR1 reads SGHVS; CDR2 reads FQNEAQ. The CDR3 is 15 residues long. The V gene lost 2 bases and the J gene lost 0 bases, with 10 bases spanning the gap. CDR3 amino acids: CASSLLRRANYGYTF. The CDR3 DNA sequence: TGTGCCAGCAGCTTATTACGGCGGGCTAACTATGGCTACACCTTC.

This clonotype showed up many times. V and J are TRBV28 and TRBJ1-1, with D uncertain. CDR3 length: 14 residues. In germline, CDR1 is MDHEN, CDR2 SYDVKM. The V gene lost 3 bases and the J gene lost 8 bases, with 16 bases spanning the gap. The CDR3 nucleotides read TGTGCCAGCAGTTTGATCCGGGATACTACCGAAGCTTTCTTT. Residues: CASSLIRDTTEAFF.

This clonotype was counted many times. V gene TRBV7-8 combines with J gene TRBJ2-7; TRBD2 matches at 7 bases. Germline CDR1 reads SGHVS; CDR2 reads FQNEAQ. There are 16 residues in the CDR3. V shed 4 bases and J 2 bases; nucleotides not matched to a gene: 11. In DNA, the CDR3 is TGTGCCAGCAGCTCATCTTCTAGCGGCTCTCCCTACGAGCAGTACTTC. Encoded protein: CASSSSSSGSPYEQYF.

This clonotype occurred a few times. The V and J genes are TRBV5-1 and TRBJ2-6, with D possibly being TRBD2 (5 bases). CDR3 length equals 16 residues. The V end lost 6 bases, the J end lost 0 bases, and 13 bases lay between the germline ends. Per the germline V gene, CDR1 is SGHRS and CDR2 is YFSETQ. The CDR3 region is CASMGGSHSGANVLTF. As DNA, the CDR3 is TGCGCCAGCATGGGCGGGTCCCACTCTGGGGCCAACGTCCTGACTTTC. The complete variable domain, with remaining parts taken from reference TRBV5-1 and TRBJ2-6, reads KAGVTQTPRYLIKTRGQQVTLSCSPISGHRSVSWYQQTPGQGLQFLFEYFSETQRNKGNFPGRFSGRQFSNSRSEMNVSTLELGDSALYLCASMGGSHSGANVLTFGAGSRLTVL.

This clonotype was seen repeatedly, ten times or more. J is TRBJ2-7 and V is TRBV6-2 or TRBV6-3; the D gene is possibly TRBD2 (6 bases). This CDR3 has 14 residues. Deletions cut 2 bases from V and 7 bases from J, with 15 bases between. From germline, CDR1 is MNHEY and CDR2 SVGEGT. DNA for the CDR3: TGTGCCAGCAGTTACCGGCGGGAAGCCTCGGAGCAGTACTTC. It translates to CASSYRREASEQYF.